The clone carrying this T cell receptor (beta chain) was seen only a few times. Its antigen is as yet unknown. The V and J ends lost 0 bases and 0 bases respectively, with 8 bases between them. The V gene's germline CDR1 is LGHNA and CDR2 YSLEER. The CDR3 consists of 16 residues. This sample was taken from a study of CD8 T cells in ankylosing spondylitis. Whole-study findings and limits: Reactive arthritis synovial fluid and blood previously showed some of these motif variants.

TCRdb processed the 5' RACE reads anew with MiXCR; each CDR3 protein has one entry. The sample includes 250,000 to 300,000 distinct CDR3 sequences, over 15% seen only once; the top ten take approximately 32%. This chain connects TRBV4-3 to TRBJ2-2; D remains ambiguous. This receptor was identified in a male donor with ankylosing spondylitis or in good health (not recorded which). Sequencing was done on a sample of blood, either unsorted or a sorted T cell fraction (not recorded which). The CDR3 is CASSQDRTPNTGELFF. The CDR3 DNA sequence: TGCGCCAGCAGCCAAGATCGGACCCCGAACACCGGGGAGCTGTTTTTT.